This is a list of T cell receptor beta chains from one sample in a study of T cell responses to AZD1222 COVID-19 vaccine. This table comes from immunoSEQ multiplex PCR, and its TCRdb copy is limited to in-frame clones, with some not included. This sample yields 150,000 or so clones, of which roughly nine tenths are seen a single time; about 5% belongs to the top ten. The sequenced sample was peripheral blood, obtained on day 0 of AZD1222 vaccination. These receptors all come from an adult in good health. Both conserved end residues are part of each CDR3. A D gene is named only where the DNA matches it firmly. Only part of the rows carry a size: once, few, many, or a class if the clone is expanded.

d_gene	v_gene	j_gene	abundance	CDR3aa
.	TRBV28	TRBJ1-4	.	CASKGLSEKLFF
.	TRBV2	TRBJ1-3	.	CASSLRAGSGNTIYF
TRBD1	TRBV13	TRBJ2-7	.	CASSPRQGTYEQYF
.	TRBV6-2/TRBV6-3	TRBJ2-7	.	CASSGQLYYEQYF
.	TRBV9	TRBJ1-1	.	CASSVVPTGGWSEAFF
.	TRBV2	TRBJ1-1	few	CASSELLSSEAFF
.	TRBV7-6	TRBJ1-4	.	CASSWGAGGNNEKLFF
.	TRBV7-2	TRBJ1-1	.	CASSLVVGQRNTEAFF
TRBD1	TRBV5-6	TRBJ1-6	.	CASSVTGWKDSPLHF
.	TRBV7-2	TRBJ2-1	.	CASRSRVYEQFF
.	TRBV6-2/TRBV6-3	TRBJ1-2	once	CASSYSAGNYGYTF
.	TRBV19	TRBJ1-1	.	CASSIITLGATEAFF
TRBD1	TRBV5-6	TRBJ2-1	.	CASSLRWRDRENNEQFF
TRBD2	TRBV28	TRBJ2-7	.	CASSSSSSGRRSAQYF
.	TRBV7-6	TRBJ2-7	.	CASSLSAGREQYF
.	TRBV5-1	TRBJ1-6	.	CASSWDGNSPLHF
.	TRBV6-2/TRBV6-3	TRBJ1-5	.	CASSYAGYQPQHF
.	TRBV9	TRBJ1-4	.	CASSVVAGPMEKLFF
TRBD1	TRBV6-5	TRBJ1-6	once	CASRRSGTANSPLHF
TRBD1	TRBV19	TRBJ2-7	.	CASSPRTGGRYEQYF
.	TRBV7-3	TRBJ2-1	.	CASSLTRNEQFF
TRBD1	TRBV10-3	TRBJ1-5	once	CAISQDRGGQPQHF
.	TRBV19	TRBJ2-1	.	CASSILGTEYNEQFF
TRBD1	TRBV2	TRBJ2-2	.	CASSSQGAHTGELFF
TRBD2	TRBV5-4	TRBJ2-1	once	CASSPLASGGRDEQFF
.	TRBV5-5	TRBJ1-6	.	CASSLVARSSYNSPLHF
TRBD2	TRBV19	TRBJ2-7	.	CARRVRLAVYEQYF
.	TRBV6-5	TRBJ1-3	.	CASRRDAIGNTIYF
TRBD1	TRBV6-5	TRBJ1-2	.	CASVVQGITYGYTF
TRBD2	TRBV3-1/TRBV3-2	TRBJ2-2	.	CASSPTRTSNTGELFF
TRBD1	TRBV5-1	TRBJ1-2	.	CASSSRDRQNYGYTF
TRBD1	TRBV6-1	TRBJ1-2	.	CASSELDRGIYGYTF
TRBD1	TRBV30	TRBJ1-2	.	CAWSRRDRDYLGYGYTF
TRBD1	TRBV6-5	TRBJ1-1	.	CASSRDRAGYTEAFF
.	TRBV5-1	TRBJ1-2	.	CASSFGQTNYGYTF
TRBD2	TRBV29-1	TRBJ2-3	.	CSVEEHGGATDTQYF
TRBD1	TRBV5-1	TRBJ1-2	.	CASSYSTGGSPNYGYTF
TRBD1	TRBV9	TRBJ2-5	.	CASSVAPGGQETQYF
.	TRBV6-2/TRBV6-3	TRBJ2-7	.	CASSSDRKPPYEQYF
.	TRBV24-1	TRBJ2-7	.	CATSDSAESSYEQYF
TRBD1	TRBV7-6	TRBJ1-3	.	CASSLAPSTGGAENTIYF
TRBD1	TRBV5-1	TRBJ1-2	.	CASSGTGGGGGYTF
.	TRBV5-1	TRBJ2-4	.	CASSQGVSSGLLAKNIQYF
.	TRBV5-1	TRBJ1-2	.	CASSLADRASNGYTF
.	TRBV9	TRBJ2-2	.	CASSPPGGGHTGELFF
TRBD2	TRBV6-5	TRBJ2-7	medium-sized	CASPGLADSDEQYF
TRBD2	TRBV7-9	TRBJ2-1	.	CASSFGLAGDGNEQFF
TRBD1	TRBV2	TRBJ2-1	few	CASTRDSSYNEQFF
.	TRBV6-1	TRBJ1-1	.	CASSEVLNTEAFF
.	TRBV6-4	TRBJ2-1	.	CASSPRLAPYNEQFF
.	TRBV27	TRBJ2-7	.	CASSLVVGLSYEQYF
.	TRBV28	TRBJ2-7	.	CASSTGRVRSYYEQYF
.	TRBV5-5	TRBJ1-4	.	CASSFGTSNEKLFF
TRBD1	TRBV6-1	TRBJ1-2	once	CASSEVAGGARGYTF
TRBD1	TRBV6-5	TRBJ1-1	.	CASSYSDRAAREAFF
.	TRBV27	TRBJ2-1	.	CASSLSSYNEQFF
TRBD2	TRBV4-3	TRBJ2-3	few	CASSQGLAGRVPQYF
TRBD1	TRBV7-3	TRBJ2-1	once	CASSSNPGQGSTYNEQFF
TRBD2	TRBV24-1	TRBJ2-5	.	CATSDPRAGGPETQYF